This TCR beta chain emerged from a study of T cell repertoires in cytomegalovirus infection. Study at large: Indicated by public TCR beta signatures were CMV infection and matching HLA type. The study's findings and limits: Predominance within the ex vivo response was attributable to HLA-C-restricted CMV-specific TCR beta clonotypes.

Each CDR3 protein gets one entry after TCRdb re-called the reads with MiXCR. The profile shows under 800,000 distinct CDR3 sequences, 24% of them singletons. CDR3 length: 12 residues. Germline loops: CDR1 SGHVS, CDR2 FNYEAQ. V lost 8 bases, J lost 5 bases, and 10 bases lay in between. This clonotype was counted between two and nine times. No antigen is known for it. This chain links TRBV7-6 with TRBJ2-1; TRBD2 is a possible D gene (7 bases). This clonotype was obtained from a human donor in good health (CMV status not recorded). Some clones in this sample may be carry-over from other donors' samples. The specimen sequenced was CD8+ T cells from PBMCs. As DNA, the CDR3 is TGTGCCAGCGGGGGGGCCCACAATGAGCAGTTCTTC. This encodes CASGGAHNEQFF. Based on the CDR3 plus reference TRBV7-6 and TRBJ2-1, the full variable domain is GAGVSQSPRYKVTKRGQDVALRCDPISGHVSLYWYRQALGQGPEFLTYFNYEAQQDKSGLPNDRFSAERPEGSISTLTIQRTEQRDSAMYRCASGGAHNEQFFGPGTRLTVL.